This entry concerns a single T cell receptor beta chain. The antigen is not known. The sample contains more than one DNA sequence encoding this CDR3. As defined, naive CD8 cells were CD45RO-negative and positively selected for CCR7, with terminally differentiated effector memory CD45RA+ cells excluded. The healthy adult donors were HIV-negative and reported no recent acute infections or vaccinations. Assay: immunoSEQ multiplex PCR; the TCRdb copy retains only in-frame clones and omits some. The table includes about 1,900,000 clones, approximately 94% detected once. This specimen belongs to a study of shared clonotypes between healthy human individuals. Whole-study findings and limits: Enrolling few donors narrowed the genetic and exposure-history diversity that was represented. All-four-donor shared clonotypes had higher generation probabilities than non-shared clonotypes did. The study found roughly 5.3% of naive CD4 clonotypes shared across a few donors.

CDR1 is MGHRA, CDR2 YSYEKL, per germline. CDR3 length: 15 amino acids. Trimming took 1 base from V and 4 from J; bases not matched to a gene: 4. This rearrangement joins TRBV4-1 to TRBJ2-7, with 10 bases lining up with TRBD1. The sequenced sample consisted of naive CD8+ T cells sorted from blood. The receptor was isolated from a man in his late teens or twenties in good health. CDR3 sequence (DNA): TGCGCCAGCAGCCAAGGCCGGGACAGGGGTTACGAGCAGTACTTC. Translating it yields CASSQGRDRGYEQYF.